The 24 T cell receptor beta chains below were found in one sample sequenced in a study of cytomegalovirus exposure and HLA in healthy donors. PCR used 60 Vbeta primers and 13 Jbeta primers. TCRdb keeps only in-frame clones here, not all; method: immunoSEQ multiplex PCR. The table has roughly 240,000 clones, about four fifths seen once. The specimen sequenced was PBMCs. These TCRs come from a woman between 40 and 50 years old in good health and CMV-seropositive.

The chain has TRBV19 and TRBJ2-2; TRBD1 agrees at 9 bases. Trimming removed 7 bases from V and 7 bases from J; junction bases left unmatched: 7. CDR1 is LNHDA and CDR2 is SQIVND in the germline V gene (reference sequence). The CDR3 loop spans 14 amino acids. In nucleotides, the CDR3 is TGTGCCAGTATGGGGACAGGGAAGGGCGGGGAGCTGTTTTTT. Translated: CASMGTGKGGELFF.

V usage is TRBV5-4 and J usage is TRBJ1-2, with TRBD1 matching over 9 bases. The J segment lost 7 bases and the V segment lost 2 bases, leaving 9 bases of the junction unmatched. The germline V gene encodes CDR1 SGHNT and CDR2 YYREEE (reference sequence). CDR3 length: 15 residues. The CDR3 nucleotides read TGTGCCAGCAGCTTACCAGACAGGGGGGTCTCTGGCTACACCTTC. Translated: CASSLPDRGVSGYTF.

A note on this clone: This CDR3 is also generated by other DNA sequences in the sample. The chain is built from TRBV10-1 and TRBJ2-3, with 8 bases fitting TRBD1. V lost 4 bases and J lost 3; bases outside the gene matches: 0. Germline V gene data show CDR1 as WNHNN and CDR2 as SYGVQD (reference sequence). The CDR3 is 13 residues long. CDR3 sequence reads: CASSGQGTDTQYF. The CDR3 nucleotides read TGCGCCAGCAGTGGACAGGGGACAGATACGCAGTATTTT.

This clone was detected only once. The rearrangement links TRBV7-9 to TRBJ1-2, with TRBD1 identical over 7 bases. CDR1 is SEHNR and CDR2 is FQNEAQ in the germline V gene (reference sequence). This CDR3 contains 15 residues. V dropped 5 bases and J dropped 8; count of bases not matched to a gene: 14. CDR3 sequence reads: CASSLPYSGGLGYTF. CDR3 DNA sequence: TGTGCCAGCAGCCTGCCGTATTCAGGGGGTCTAGGCTACACCTTC.

V usage is TRBV5-4 and J usage is TRBJ1-4; 9 bases are a match to TRBD1. The CDR3 sequence is 13 residues long. Germline loops: CDR1 SGHNT, CDR2 YYREEE (reference sequence). Trimming cost V 4 bases and J 8 bases; bases outside gene matches: 3. The CDR3 DNA is TGTGCCAGCAGCCCAGGGACAGGGGAAAAACTGTTTTTT. It encodes CASSPGTGEKLFF.

The chain couples TRBV6-5 to TRBJ1-1; D gene unclear. V was trimmed by 2 bases and J by 11 bases, leaving 9 bases between them. The CDR3 has 11 amino acids. CDR1 and CDR2 from the germline V gene are MNHEY and SVGAGI. In DNA, the CDR3 is TGTGCCAGCAGTTACCCCGAGAGGGCTTTCTTT. As protein: CASSYPERAFF.

The gene calls are TRBV5-1 and TRBJ2-6, with no clear D. This CDR3 region has 15 residues. Between the trimmed V and J ends, which lost 3 bases and 2 bases, there was a span of 9 bases. CDR1 is SGHRS and CDR2 is YFSETQ in the germline V gene. CDR3 sequence reads: CASSSSNPGANVLTF. Here the CDR3 DNA reads TGCGCCAGCAGCTCCAGTAACCCTGGGGCCAACGTCCTGACTTTC. The complete variable domain, with remaining parts taken from reference TRBV5-1 and TRBJ2-6, reads KAGVTQTPRYLIKTRGQQVTLSCSPISGHRSVSWYQQTPGQGLQFLFEYFSETQRNKGNFPGRFSGRQFSNSRSEMNVSTLELGDSALYLCASSSSNPGANVLTFGAGSRLTVL.

This sequence joins TRBV2 and TRBJ2-1, with TRBD2 matching over 8 bases. Per germline, CDR1 SNHLY and CDR2 FYNNEI. With V trimmed by 5 bases and J by 6 bases, 6 bases remained unmatched. The CDR3 has 14 residues. In nucleotides, the CDR3 is TGTGCCAGCAGTCCTAGCGGGCTACCCAATGAGCAGTTCTTC. This encodes CASSPSGLPNEQFF.

The chain has TRBV27 and TRBJ2-7; D is possibly TRBD1 (6 bases). The CDR3 runs to 13 residues. Germline lookup yields CDR1 MNHEY and CDR2 SMNVEV (reference sequence). Trimming cost V 6 bases and J 5 bases, with 14 bases left between them. This chain's CDR3 is CASRMSGANEQYF. CDR3 nucleotide sequence: TGTGCCAGCAGGATGTCAGGGGCTAACGAGCAGTACTTC.

This clone was counted only a few times. The chain combines TRBV9 with TRBJ2-6, with unresolved D. V was cut by 2 bases and J by 2 bases, with 8 bases left in between. CDR3 size: 15 residues. Germline V CDR1 and CDR2: SGDLS, YYNGEE. Here the CDR3 DNA reads TGTGCCAGCAGCGTCGACATTGCTGGGGCCAACGTCCTGACTTTC. Translating it yields CASSVDIAGANVLTF. The full variable domain, its missing parts supplied by reference TRBV9 and TRBJ2-6, is DSGVTQTPKHLITATGQRVTLRCSPRSGDLSVYWYQQSLDQGLQFLIQYYNGEERAKGNILERFSAQQFPDLHSELNLSSLELGDSALYFCASSVDIAGANVLTFGAGSRLTVL.

The chain combines TRBV7-3 with TRBJ2-1, with 11 bases fitting TRBD2. The length of the CDR3 is 16 residues. CDR1 and CDR2 from the germline V gene are SGHTA and FQGTGA. J lost 6 bases, V lost 5 bases, and 9 bases had no gene match. CDR3 region: CASSPSGLAGGNEQFF. The CDR3 DNA follows: TGTGCCAGCAGCCCCTCCGGCCTAGCGGGGGGCAATGAGCAGTTCTTC.

The sample holds a few counts of this clone. The chain links TRBV11-2 to TRBJ1-2, with D unclear. Germline CDR1 and CDR2: SGHAT and FQNNGV. The CDR3 has 13 residues. Between the trimmed V and J ends, which lost 5 bases and 3 bases, there was a span of 10 bases. Written as DNA, the CDR3 is TGTGCCAGCAGCGAAACACAGTACTATGGCTACACCTTC. It is translated as CASSETQYYGYTF.

The chain carries TRBV21-1 and TRBJ2-5; the table's D call, TRBD2, has no DNA check behind it. TRBV21-1 is flagged as a pseudogene. The CDR3 is 14 amino acids. The CDR3 region is CARTTWGGAETQYF. The CDR3 nucleotides are TGTGCCAGAACTACTTGGGGGGGCGCAGAGACCCAGTACTTC.

The chain couples TRBV5-1 to TRBJ2-7, with a possible D match to TRBD2 (5 bases). CDR1 is SGHRS and CDR2 is YFSETQ in the germline V gene. With 4 bases removed from V and 3 bases from J, the gap between germline ends came to 11 bases. The CDR3 consists of 13 residues. CDR3 region: CASSRLRGYEQYF. CDR3 in DNA: TGCGCCAGCAGCCGCCTCCGGGGCTACGAGCAGTACTTC.

The genes are TRBV27 and TRBJ2-5; TRBD1 might be the D (5 bases). Germline CDR1 MNHEY, CDR2 SMNVEV (reference sequence). The CDR3 totals 13 residues. Trimming took 6 bases from V and 7 from J, leaving 15 bases between them. CDR3 amino acids: CASSTSTDGTQYF. The CDR3 nucleotides are TGTGCCAGCAGCACCTCGACAGATGGGACCCAGTACTTC.

The CDR3 bases are TGTGCCAGTAGTATAAATAGGGAGCTCGGGGGCTACACCTTC. Protein: CASSINRELGGYTF. The chain joins TRBV19 to TRBJ1-2; no clear D gene. Germline CDR1 is LNHDA and CDR2 is SQIVND (reference sequence). V lost 2 bases and J lost 8, with 15 bases in between. The CDR3 loop spans 14 amino acids.

The gene calls are TRBV6-1 and TRBJ1-2; the match to TRBD1 covers 8 bases. V gave up 3 bases and J gave up 8 bases; unmatched junction bases: 8. CDR3 length: 14 amino acids. The germline CDR1 and CDR2 sequences are MNHNS and SASEGT. The CDR3 sequence is CASSDVGTGWGYTF. Written as DNA, the CDR3 is TGTGCCAGCAGTGACGTGGGGACAGGTTGGGGCTACACCTTC.

In its sample, this clone was seen a few times. This sequence joins TRBV5-4 and TRBJ2-7; tentative D call: TRBD2 (6 bases). The CDR3 length is 17 residues. V was cut by 4 bases and J by 5 bases, with 25 bases left in between. Looked up from germline, CDR1 is SGHNT and CDR2 is YYREEE (reference sequence). As DNA, the CDR3 is TGTGCCAGCAGCCCCGTCGGGGCCGGGGGAGGATTCCACGAGCAGTACTTC. Amino acids: CASSPVGAGGGFHEQYF.

This chain uses TRBV5-1 with TRBJ2-1; 15 bases match TRBD2. Germline CDR1 is SGHRS and CDR2 is YFSETQ. The CDR3 spans 19 residues. Trimming at V came to 4 bases and at J to 4 bases, leaving 12 bases not matched to a gene. CDR3 in DNA: TGCGCCAGCAGCCCCGGACTAGCGGGAGGGCCTTCTCAGTACAATGAGCAGTTCTTC. Translated: CASSPGLAGGPSQYNEQFF.

The CDR3 here is CASSLAGGGASDTQYF. CDR3 nucleotide sequence: TGCGCCAGCAGCTTGGCGGGCGGGGGGGCATCAGATACGCAGTATTTT. The rearrangement links TRBV5-1 to TRBJ2-3, with TRBD2 matching over 9 bases. CDR1 and CDR2 (germline): SGHRS, YFSETQ. V lost 0 bases and J lost 4; bases outside the gene matches: 6. CDR3 length: 16 residues.

Remarks on this clone: One junction end disagrees with the germline gene, perhaps due to a read error. The V gene is TRBV9, the J gene TRBJ1-5, with TRBD1 identical over 9 bases. CDR1 SGDLS and CDR2 YYNGEE come from the germline V gene. This CDR3 is built from 15 residues. DNA for the CDR3: TGTGCCAGCAACGTAGAGGGGGACAGGGCGCAGCCCCAGCATTTT. Translated, it gives CASNVEGDRAQPQHF.

J is TRBJ1-5 and V is TRBV19; D possibly corresponds to TRBD1 (6 bases). Germline CDR1 LNHDA, CDR2 SQIVND (reference sequence). V lost 4 bases and J lost 7, with 11 bases in between. The CDR3 loop spans 13 amino acids. DNA of the CDR3: TGTGCCAGTAGTAGGGGGGGCGCCCAGCCCCAGCATTTT. It yields the protein CASSRGGAQPQHF.

The chain is built from TRBV4-3 and TRBJ2-2; 13 nucleotides agree with TRBD2. Germline assignment: CDR1 LGHNA and CDR2 YSLEER. This CDR3 is built from 18 residues. The ends lost 2 bases at V and 6 bases at J; junction bases unmatched: 9. CDR3 nucleotides: TGCGCCAGCAGCCAAAGAGGACTAGCGGGAGAAAGTCCCGGGGAGCTGTTTTTT. Its protein product is CASSQRGLAGESPGELFF.

V usage is TRBV7-3 and J usage is TRBJ1-2; D perhaps matches TRBD1 (5 bases). Germline lookup yields CDR1 SGHTA and CDR2 FQGTGA. Between the trimmed V and J ends, which lost 2 bases and 6 bases, there was a span of 16 bases. The CDR3 loop spans 15 amino acids. CDR3 sequence reads: CASSLGPHGQDGYTF. Here the CDR3 DNA reads TGTGCCAGCAGCTTAGGCCCACACGGACAAGATGGCTACACCTTC.